A selection of T cell receptor beta chains follows, all from one sample in a study of shared clonotypes between healthy human individuals. The data were produced by immunoSEQ multiplex PCR, yet TCRdb's version contains in-frame clones alone and is incomplete. The sample lists a few million clones, roughly 92% occurring once. The specimen sequenced was naive CD4+ T cells sorted from blood. Receptors were obtained from a man between 18 and 29 years old in good health. CDR3s include the opening cysteine and the closing phenylalanine or tryptophan. The order of the fields is J gene, V gene, clone size, D gene, CDR3 protein, CDR3 DNA. D genes are given only for firm matches. Expanded clones get a size class; other rows say once, few or many, or leave the size out.

>TRBJ1-6|TRBV6-6|-|-
CASSPGQSPTPLHF
TGTGCCAGCAGCCCCGGACAGTCCCCGACACCCCTCCACTTT
>TRBJ1-2|TRBV2|few|TRBD1
CASRTGQGSYTF
TGTGCCAGCAGGACGGGACAGGGTAGCTACACCTTC
>TRBJ1-6|TRBV19|-|-
CASSNQALGNSPLHF
TGTGCCAGTAGTAATCAGGCCCTGGGGAATTCACCCCTCCACTTT
>TRBJ1-1|TRBV30|-|-
CAWSDRNTEAFF
TGTGCCTGGAGTGACAGGAACACTGAAGCTTTCTTT
>TRBJ1-5|TRBV5-5|once|TRBD1
CASSLGQGAGGNQPQHF
TGTGCCAGCAGCCTAGGACAGGGGGCTGGGGGCAATCAGCCCCAGCATTTT
>TRBJ1-2|TRBV6-5|-|-
CASSYYRDYGYTF
TGTGCCAGCAGTTACTACAGAGACTATGGCTACACCTTC
>TRBJ2-5|TRBV30|-|-
CAWSRLNQETQYF
TGTGCCTGGAGTAGACTAAACCAAGAGACCCAGTACTTC
>TRBJ2-3|TRBV18|-|-
CASSPQLAQGTQYF
TGTGCCAGCTCACCACAACTAGCACAGGGTACGCAGTATTTT
>TRBJ2-1|TRBV9|-|-
CASSRGRYGRNEQFF
TGTGCCAGCTCCCGTGGGCGGTACGGTAGGAATGAGCAGTTCTTC
>TRBJ1-3|TRBV4-1|-|-
CASSQDGVSGNTIYF
TGCGCCAGCAGCCAAGATGGGGTCTCTGGAAACACCATATATTTT
>TRBJ2-7|TRBV6-1|-|-
CASSEARTSNEQYF
TGTGCCAGCAGTGAAGCGCGGACATCCAACGAGCAGTACTTC
>TRBJ2-7|TRBV7-9|-|-
CASSLAGFWGPTTYEQYF
TGTGCCAGCAGCTTAGCAGGCTTTTGGGGACCTACGACCTACGAGCAGTACTTC
>TRBJ2-7|TRBV19|-|-
CASSNPGQARYEQYF
TGTGCCAGTAGTAACCCCGGGCAGGCTAGGTACGAGCAGTACTTC
>TRBJ1-1|TRBV19|-|TRBD1
CASSAGQLNTEAFF
TGTGCCAGTAGTGCGGGACAGCTCAACACTGAAGCTTTCTTT
>TRBJ2-7|TRBV28|once|TRBD1
CASSSGGTGTYEQYF
TGTGCCAGCAGTTCCGGGGGGACAGGGACCTACGAGCAGTACTTC
>TRBJ1-4|TRBV10-3|-|TRBD1
CAISQGEGEKLFF
TGTGCCATCAGCCAGGGGGAGGGGGAAAAACTGTTTTTT
>TRBJ2-7|TRBV5-1|-|-
CASSLKLSPPGGWKELRPYYEQYF
TGCGCCAGCAGCTTGAAGCTATCTCCTCCTGGGGGCTGGAAGGAGCTTCGTCCATACTACGAGCAGTACTTC
>TRBJ2-1|TRBV19|-|-
CASSGGVDPAYNEQFF
TGTGCCAGTAGTGGGGGTGTAGACCCGGCCTACAATGAGCAGTTCTTC
>TRBJ1-4|TRBV25-1|-|-
CASSEPRGGQGLGEKLFF
TGTGCCAGCAGTGAACCCCGGGGAGGGCAAGGCCTAGGAGAAAAACTGTTTTTT
>TRBJ2-1|TRBV6-1|-|-
CASSEATGLGFEQFF
TGTGCCAGCAGTGAAGCAACAGGGCTGGGGTTTGAGCAGTTCTTC
>TRBJ2-2|TRBV7-2|-|-
CASSLSRGVNTGELFF
TGTGCCAGCAGCTTAAGTCGGGGAGTGAACACCGGGGAGCTGTTTTTT
>TRBJ2-7|TRBV10-1|-|-
CASSESMGYEQYF
TGCGCCAGCAGTGAGTCGATGGGTTACGAGCAGTACTTC
>TRBJ2-3|TRBV15|-|-
CATSRDIWASVSTDTQYF
TGTGCCACCAGCAGAGATATTTGGGCTAGCGTTAGCACAGATACGCAGTATTTT
>TRBJ2-7|TRBV6-6|-|TRBD2
CASSFPGGRNEQYF
TGTGCCAGCAGTTTCCCGGGAGGGAGGAACGAGCAGTACTTC
>TRBJ1-6|TRBV5-1|once|TRBD1
CASSPGTGSPLHF
TGCGCCAGCAGCCCGGGGACAGGGTCTCCCCTCCACTTT
>TRBJ1-6|TRBV13|once|-
CASSLPGSYNSPLHF
TGTGCCAGCAGCTTACCGGGATCTTATAATTCACCCCTCCACTTT
>TRBJ2-7|TRBV9|-|-
CASSVGRSLSYEQYF
TGTGCCAGCAGCGTAGGCAGGTCCCTGTCCTACGAGCAGTACTTC
>TRBJ1-1|TRBV7-3|-|-
CASKAGELNTEAFF
TGTGCCAGCAAGGCAGGGGAGTTAAACACTGAAGCTTTCTTT
>TRBJ1-3|TRBV4-1|-|-
CASSQDNSNSGNTIYF
TGCGCCAGCAGCCAGGATAACAGCAACTCTGGAAACACCATATATTTT
>TRBJ1-2|TRBV7-9|-|TRBD1
CASSPRQGSNYGYTF
TGTGCCAGCAGCCCGAGACAGGGAAGTAACTATGGCTACACCTTC
>TRBJ1-6|TRBV7-2|-|TRBD1
CASSFDRATYNSPLHF
TGTGCCAGCAGCTTCGACAGGGCTACCTATAATTCACCCCTCCACTTT
>TRBJ2-7|TRBV19|few|TRBD1
CASSSGDRGPSEDEQYF
TGTGCCAGTAGTTCCGGAGACAGGGGGCCCTCCGAGGACGAGCAGTACTTC
>TRBJ1-5|TRBV7-9|-|-
CASSFFTFEPQHF
TGTGCCAGCAGCTTTTTTACATTTGAGCCCCAGCATTTT
>TRBJ1-1|TRBV11-2|-|-
CASSTGLKNTEAFF
TGTGCCAGCAGCACGGGACTGAAGAACACTGAAGCTTTCTTT
>TRBJ2-5|TRBV11-2|-|TRBD2
CASSSRAGGQETQYF
TGTGCCAGCAGCTCTCGAGCGGGAGGGCAGGAGACCCAGTACTTC
>TRBJ2-7|TRBV6-5|-|-
CASSLGTIYEQYF
TGTGCCAGCAGCCTAGGGACGATCTACGAGCAGTACTTC
>TRBJ2-1|TRBV10-3|-|-
CAISESGSGEVYNEQFF
TGTGCCATCAGTGAGTCGGGGTCGGGAGAAGTCTACAATGAGCAGTTCTTC
>TRBJ1-1|TRBV19|-|-
CASSIGGQAPPLTEAFF
TGTGCCAGTAGTATAGGGGGTCAGGCACCACCCCTCACTGAAGCTTTCTTT
>TRBJ2-3|TRBV5-1|-|-
CASSLSGGTDTQYF
TGCGCCAGCAGCTTGTCCGGTGGCACAGATACGCAGTATTTT
>TRBJ2-7|TRBV27|-|-
CASSLVRSKAPYEQYF
TGTGCCAGCAGTTTAGTCAGGTCGAAGGCCCCCTACGAGCAGTACTTC
>TRBJ2-3|TRBV9|-|-
CASSVGIYSVDTQYF
TGTGCCAGCAGCGTAGGGATCTATTCGGTGGATACGCAGTATTTT
>TRBJ1-1|TRBV7-6|-|TRBD1
CAVSGGPEAFF
TGTGCCGTGTCAGGGGGTCCCGAAGCTTTCTTT
>TRBJ2-1|TRBV5-1|-|TRBD2
CASSTSGGAGEQFF
TGCGCCAGCAGCACTAGCGGGGGGGCCGGTGAGCAGTTCTTC
>TRBJ2-3|TRBV11-3|-|-
CASSLLRGDTQYF
TGTGCCAGCAGCCTTCTTCGGGGGGATACGCAGTATTTT
>TRBJ2-2|TRBV30|once|TRBD1
CAWSFNRGAGELFF
TGTGCCTGGAGTTTTAACAGGGGCGCCGGGGAGCTGTTTTTT
>TRBJ2-7|TRBV6-6|-|-
CASSYLVNYEQYF
TGTGCCAGCAGTTATTTAGTAAACTACGAGCAGTACTTC
>TRBJ1-1|TRBV5-4|-|TRBD1
CASTPGQGAMNTEAFF
TGTGCCAGCACCCCCGGACAGGGGGCCATGAACACTGAAGCTTTCTTT
>TRBJ2-7|TRBV7-6|-|TRBD1
CASSSTGGEQYF
TGTGCCAGCAGCTCAACAGGGGGCGAGCAGTACTTC
>TRBJ1-2|TRBV27|-|-
CASSSTQGTIGYTF
TGTGCCAGCAGTTCGACACAGGGTACGATTGGCTACACCTTC
>TRBJ2-7|TRBV7-8|-|-
CASSLEGRLYEQYF
TGTGCCAGCAGCTTAGAGGGGCGACTCTACGAGCAGTACTTC
>TRBJ2-6|TRBV19|-|-
CASSTQGIRSGANVLTF
TGTGCCAGTAGTACTCAGGGGATTAGGTCTGGGGCCAACGTCCTGACTTTC
>TRBJ1-2|TRBV27|-|TRBD1
CASKDSYRGGYTF
TGTGCCAGCAAGGACTCGTACAGGGGTGGCTACACCTTC
>TRBJ2-3|TRBV25-1|-|-
CASSESGTGIKDTQYF
TGTGCCAGCAGTGAATCCGGGACCGGGATTAAAGATACGCAGTATTTT
>TRBJ2-3|TRBV19|-|-
CASSILQRAGDTDTQYF
TGTGCCAGTAGTATACTGCAACGAGCGGGCGACACAGATACGCAGTATTTT
>TRBJ2-1|TRBV6-4|-|-
CASSVIASNEQFF
TGTGCCAGCAGCGTGATTGCAAGTAATGAGCAGTTCTTC
>TRBJ2-3|TRBV5-5|once|-
CASSLIGISSTDTQYF
TGTGCCAGCAGCTTGATCGGAATCTCTAGCACAGATACGCAGTATTTT
>TRBJ1-1|TRBV7-3|few|-
CASSILDGKAFF
TGTGCCAGCAGCATCCTGGACGGGAAAGCTTTCTTT
>TRBJ1-5|TRBV11-2|-|-
CASSLAWNQPQHF
TGTGCCAGCAGCTTAGCGTGGAATCAGCCCCAGCATTTT
>TRBJ2-7|TRBV25-1|-|-
CASSETGASYEQYF
TGTGCCAGCAGTGAAACGGGGGCCTCCTACGAGCAGTACTTC